The source of this TCR beta chain is a study of OX40 agonist ivuxolimab in advanced cancers. Background on the study: Of the participants, approximately 40% had some prior anti-PD-1, anti-PD-L1 or anti-CTLA-4 therapy, which was allowed. Of the patients, three showed partial responses, one with hepatocellular carcinoma and two with cutaneous melanoma. Study results and caveats: The study found that CD8+ T cells averaged more expanded clones than CD4+. By week 6 at 0.1 to 3.0 mg/kg, blood CD4+ and CD8+ T cells had expanded clonally.

The CDR3 has 13 amino acids. Germline values: CDR1 SGHRS, CDR2 YFSETQ. With 3 bases clipped from V and 6 bases from J, the junction kept 4 bases outside the gene matches. The repertoire was sequenced with immunoSEQ multiplex PCR; TCRdb's copy has only in-frame clones and lacks some. The table includes 60,000 to 85,000 clones, roughly 90% detected once. On this clone itself: Its antigen is still unknown.

This receptor was identified in an adult with an advanced solid tumor such as melanoma, head and neck, liver or kidney cancer. The input for sequencing was CD4+ or CD8+ T cells sorted from blood, taken in a trial of the OX40 agonist ivuxolimab. The J gene is TRBJ2-3, the V gene TRBV5-1; 7 bases match TRBD1. The CDR3 loop reads CASSYTGADTQYF. The CDR3 DNA reads TGCGCCAGCAGCTACACAGGGGCGGATACGCAGTATTTT.